Below, 5 T cell receptor beta chains from the same sample are listed, as sequenced in a study of T cell responses to AZD1222 COVID-19 vaccine. Clones were read by immunoSEQ multiplex PCR, and TCRdb kept only the in-frame ones, dropping some. The table has about 66,000 clones, less than 90% seen once; the top ten hold roughly 17%. Sequences were derived from peripheral blood, sampled on day 0 of AZD1222 vaccination. The receptors shown here come from an adult in good health.

This chain joins TRBV19 and TRBJ1-1; D unclear. This CDR3 spans 13 amino acids. Germline CDR1 LNHDA, CDR2 SQIVND (reference sequence). V was clipped by 7 bases and J by 4 bases, with 13 bases between them. CDR3 sequence: CASKAEGFTEAFF. The CDR3 DNA reads TGTGCCAGTAAAGCAGAAGGTTTCACTGAAGCTTTCTTT.

The sample holds a few counts of this clone. The chain carries TRBV27 and TRBJ1-1; D is uncertain. The length of the CDR3 is 15 residues. Germline V CDR1 and CDR2: MNHEY, SMNVEV (reference sequence). The V and J ends lost 5 bases and 11 bases respectively, with 24 bases between them. The DNA for the CDR3 is TGTGCCAGCAGTCCCACCAGGACGACCATCTTTGGGGCTTTCTTT. This translates into CASSPTRTTIFGAFF.

The chain couples TRBV7-6 to TRBJ2-7; 7 bases agree with TRBD1. The CDR3 contains 14 residues. CDR1 is SGHVS, CDR2 FNYEAQ, per germline. V trimming: 1 base; J trimming: 2 bases; junction bases outside the gene matches: 2. CDR3 DNA: TGTGCCAGCAGCTTAGAGGACAGGACCTACGAGCAGTACTTC. As protein: CASSLEDRTYEQYF.

The chain has TRBV24-1 and TRBJ2-7; 8 bases are shared with TRBD1. J gave up 6 bases and V 2 bases, and 5 bases lay outside the gene matches. Germline-derived CDR1 and CDR2 are KGHDR and SFDVKD. The CDR3 sequence is 14 residues long. The DNA for the CDR3 is TGTGCCACCAGTGATTGGACAGGGTCCGGCGAGCAGTACTTC. Translating it yields CATSDWTGSGEQYF.

V and J are TRBV5-5 and TRBJ2-7; no clear D gene. CDR1 and CDR2 (germline): SGHKS, YYEKEE (reference sequence). The V end lost 4 bases, the J end lost 2 bases, and 10 bases lay between the germline ends. The CDR3 length is 13 residues. Here the CDR3 DNA reads TGTGCCAGCAGCCATACAGACACCTACGAGCAGTACTTC. Its translation is CASSHTDTYEQYF.